The text below deals with one T cell receptor beta chain. Its antigen remains unknown. The germline CDR1 and CDR2 sequences are SGHDT and YYEEEE. This CDR3 contains 15 residues. Unmatched junction bases numbered 7, after V lost 0 bases and J lost 7 bases. TCRdb fed the RT-PCR reads into MiXCR, producing one record per CDR3 protein. The repertoire has 630,000 or so distinct CDR3 sequences, less than 20% of them found once; the top ten carry around a tenth. This record comes from a study of response to subunit inactivated influenza vaccine. Study-level results: There was a suggestion from the authors that each seasonal influenza vaccination recruits few new T cells.

This chain joins TRBV5-6 and TRBJ2-7; 10 nucleotides align to TRBD1. This sample comprised PBMCs from blood, obtained 12 days after vaccination. This receptor was obtained from a middle-aged man who received an inactivated influenza vaccine. CDR3 bases: TGTGCCAGCAGCTTGGTTGGGACAGGGGAAGTTGAGCAGTACTTC. Translation: CASSLVGTGEVEQYF.